The 20 T cell receptor beta chains given below trace back to one sample, sequenced in a study of blood T cell repertoires in COVID-19. The protocol was immunoSEQ multiplex PCR, while the TCRdb copy is restricted to in-frame clones and leaves out a portion. The sample holds 100,000 to 150,000 clones, approximately 74% seen once. Material: peripheral blood. All receptors come from a man between 60 and 70 years old with acute or convalescent COVID-19.

The chain uses TRBV20-1 and TRBJ1-5, with D perhaps TRBD1 (6 bases). Germline V gene sequence: CDR1 DFQATT, CDR2 SNEGSKA (reference sequence). The CDR3 contains 16 residues. The V and J ends lost 3 bases and 0 bases respectively, with 15 bases between them. The CDR3 bases are TGCAGTGCTAGTTTCAGGGGAAGGAATAGCAATCAGCCCCAGCATTTT. Protein sequence: CSASFRGRNSNQPQHF.

In this sample, this clone turned up once. The gene calls are TRBV6-2 or TRBV6-3 and TRBJ2-7; tentative D call: TRBD1 (5 bases). The CDR3 loop spans 13 amino acids. Trimming shortened V by 5 bases and J by 1 base, and 9 bases separated the two germline ends. CDR1 MNHEY and CDR2 SVGEGT come from the germline V gene. This chain's CDR3 is CASSRQGSYEQYF. Written as DNA, the CDR3 is TGTGCCAGCAGTCGCCAGGGATCCTACGAGCAGTACTTC.

The rearrangement links TRBV28 to TRBJ1-2; unclear D gene. V was trimmed by 6 bases and J by 2 bases, leaving 13 bases between them. The CDR3 totals 14 residues. CDR1 is MDHEN, CDR2 SYDVKM, per germline. The CDR3 here is CASRSLQANYGYTF. The DNA of the CDR3 is TGTGCCAGCAGATCCCTCCAGGCGAACTATGGCTACACCTTC.

V is TRBV30 and J is TRBJ1-3; 7 bases are a match to TRBD1. CDR3 length: 14 residues. CDR1 GTSNPN and CDR2 SVGIG come from the germline V gene (reference sequence). The V gene end was trimmed by 0 bases and the J gene end by 4 bases; junction bases not matched to a gene: 3. The CDR3 coding sequence is TGTGCCTGGAGTGTAGCAGGGGGAGGAAACACCATATATTTT. Translating it yields CAWSVAGGGNTIYF.

This clone has just a few counts. This chain links TRBV2 with TRBJ1-6; perhaps TRBD1 as D (5 bases). The CDR3 totals 13 residues. The V end lost 6 bases, the J end lost 10 bases, and 13 bases lay between the germline ends. CDR1 is SNHLY and CDR2 is FYNNEI in the germline V gene. The CDR3 loop is CASRQAVGSPLHF. The CDR3 DNA reads TGTGCCAGCAGACAGGCGGTAGGGTCACCCCTCCACTTT.

This chain joins TRBV7-9 and TRBJ2-1; D is undetermined. Trimming took off 2 bases at V and 2 bases at J, with 13 bases between the two ends. The V gene's germline CDR1 is SEHNR and CDR2 FQNEAQ (reference sequence). The CDR3 covers 16 residues. This chain's CDR3 is CASSLYATRPYNEQFF. DNA of the CDR3: TGTGCCAGCAGCTTATACGCCACGAGGCCCTACAATGAGCAGTTCTTC.

The chain carries TRBV9 and TRBJ2-3; 9 nucleotides line up with TRBD2. The CDR3 covers 15 residues. CDR1 is SGDLS and CDR2 is YYNGEE in the germline V gene. V shed 0 bases, J shed 1 base, and the junction held 0 bases outside the gene matches. In DNA, the CDR3 is TGTGCCAGCAGCGTAGGACTAGCGGGCACAGATACGCAGTATTTT. Amino acids: CASSVGLAGTDTQYF.

The chain is built from TRBV4-1 and TRBJ1-4, with a tentative D call TRBD1 (5 bases). The germline V and J ends were trimmed by 0 bases and 4 bases, with 12 bases remaining between them. The CDR3 is 16 amino acids. Germline values: CDR1 MGHRA, CDR2 YSYEKL. The chain's CDR3 is CASSQDPGDLNEKLFF. CDR3 nucleotides: TGCGCCAGCAGCCAAGACCCGGGGGACCTTAATGAAAAACTGTTTTTT.

The rearrangement links TRBV3-1 (or the pseudogene TRBV3-2) to TRBJ1-2, with a possible D match to TRBD1 (5 bases). This CDR3 comprises 15 residues. With 1 base removed from V and 6 bases from J, the gap between germline ends came to 15 bases. Germline lookup yields CDR1 LGHDT and CDR2 YNNKEL (reference sequence). The CDR3: CASSQGSVREDGYTF. The CDR3 coding sequence is TGTGCCAGCAGCCAAGGTTCGGTCAGGGAGGATGGCTACACCTTC.

V and J are TRBV6-9 and TRBJ1-5; D remains unclear. The CDR3 extends over 16 amino acids. Germline V gene sequence: CDR1 MNHGY, CDR2 SVAAGI. The V and J ends lost 9 bases and 3 bases respectively, with 21 bases between them. CDR3 bases: TGTGCCAGGAGACAAGATCAATCGGTCCTCAATCAGCCCCAGCATTTT. Translation: CARRQDQSVLNQPQHF.

This chain connects TRBV12-3 or TRBV12-4 to TRBJ1-5, with D tentatively TRBD1 (6 bases). The CDR3 loop spans 13 amino acids. V was pared by 5 bases and J by 9 bases, with 14 bases between. CDR3 coding DNA: TGTGCCAGCAGTGAAGAGGGGGAAGGGCCCCAGCATTTT. Encoded protein: CASSEEGEGPQHF.

The rearrangement links TRBV7-2 to TRBJ1-1; the match to TRBD1 covers 9 bases. Germline V gives CDR1 SGHTA, CDR2 FQGNSA. J lost 13 bases, V lost 1 base, and 13 bases had no gene match. This CDR3 contains 15 residues. The CDR3 is CASSLGQLGQGSFFF. DNA for the CDR3: TGTGCCAGCAGCTTAGGTCAGCTGGGACAGGGAAGTTTTTTCTTT.

The CDR3, as DNA: TGCAGTGCTAGTTTCCAGACGGGCTATGGCTACACCTTC. Protein: CSASFQTGYGYTF. The chain joins TRBV20-1 to TRBJ1-2, with no clear D. This CDR3 spans 13 amino acids. Germline CDR1 and CDR2: DFQATT and SNEGSKA (reference sequence). The V gene lost 3 bases and the J gene lost 4 bases, with 12 bases spanning the gap.

This clone has a single count. V is TRBV5-6 and J is TRBJ1-5; D is unclear. This CDR3 comprises 13 residues. The ends were cut back, 0 bases at V and 6 bases at J, with 7 bases in the middle. From germline, CDR1 is SGHDT and CDR2 YYEEEE. CDR3 amino acids: CASSLAPFQPQHF. The CDR3, as DNA: TGTGCCAGCAGCTTGGCTCCTTTTCAGCCCCAGCATTTT.

V and J are TRBV12-3 or TRBV12-4 and TRBJ1-1; D may be TRBD1 (6 bases). The CDR3 is 13 residues long. Trimming pared 3 bases from V and 4 bases from J, leaving 9 bases between. The CDR3 is CASSFGGLTEAFF. The CDR3 DNA is TGTGCCAGCAGTTTCGGGGGGCTCACTGAAGCTTTCTTT.

J is TRBJ2-3 and V is TRBV11-3; TRBD2 matches 10 bases. The CDR3 is 16 residues long. V dropped 1 base and J dropped 4; count of bases not matched to a gene: 5. The germline V gene encodes CDR1 SGHNT and CDR2 YENEEA. CDR3 in DNA: TGTGCCAGCAGCTTAGGAGCGGGAGGGCCGGCAGATACGCAGTATTTT. As protein: CASSLGAGGPADTQYF.

CDR3 amino acids: CASSPTLQGSGANVLTF. CDR3 DNA: TGTGCCAGCAGCCCGACTCTACAGGGATCTGGGGCCAACGTCCTGACTTTC. The gene calls are TRBV9 and TRBJ2-6; D is possibly TRBD1 (6 bases). Between the trimmed V and J ends, which lost 4 bases and 1 base, there was a span of 15 bases. The germline V gene encodes CDR1 SGDLS and CDR2 YYNGEE. CDR3 length: 17 amino acids. The variable domain in full, with the rest retrieved from reference TRBV9 and TRBJ2-6, is DSGVTQTPKHLITATGQRVTLRCSPRSGDLSVYWYQQSLDQGLQFLIQYYNGEERAKGNILERFSAQQFPDLHSELNLSSLELGDSALYFCASSPTLQGSGANVLTFGAGSRLTVL.

The chain uses TRBV24-1 and TRBJ1-1; 7 positions agree with TRBD1. The germline V gene has CDR1 KGHDR and CDR2 SFDVKD. J lost 10 bases, V lost 0 bases, and 1 base had no gene match. The CDR3 length is 12 residues. CDR3 protein: CATSDLAGGAFF. The CDR3, as DNA: TGTGCCACCAGTGATTTGGCAGGGGGAGCTTTCTTT.

The V and J genes are TRBV6-5 and TRBJ1-4; D is undetermined. Germline-derived CDR1 and CDR2 are MNHEY and SVGAGI. The V end lost 6 bases, the J end lost 3 bases, and 8 bases lay between the germline ends. The CDR3 contains 13 residues. The CDR3 DNA sequence: TGTGCCAGCAGAGACAAGGCTAATGAAAAACTGTTTTTT. This encodes CASRDKANEKLFF.

In this sample, this clone turned up a few times. J is TRBJ2-2 and V is TRBV18; D might be TRBD2 (6 bases). Looked up from germline, CDR1 is KGHSH and CDR2 is LQKENI. The CDR3 totals 16 residues. V was clipped by 0 bases and J by 7 bases, with 15 bases between them. CDR3 DNA: TGTGCCAGCTCACCACCATTTGGGACTTCGAACGGGGAGCTGTTTTTT. This translates into CASSPPFGTSNGELFF.